This T cell receptor beta chain was sequenced for a study of long-term antiretroviral therapy in people with HIV. For the study at large: Specimens dating back about a decade before the 2015 immediate-ART recommendation are the oldest included.

In regard to this clone: What it binds is not known.

There are 14 residues in the CDR3. V was cut by 4 bases and J by 6 bases, with 17 bases left in between. Germline CDR1 reads SGDLS; CDR2 reads YYNGEE. Each donor provided at least one pre-ART PBMC sample and at least two post-ART PBMC samples. At the survey level, the v3.0 immunoSEQ assay was run. TCRdb keeps only in-frame clones here, not all; method: immunoSEQ multiplex PCR. The sample gives tens of thousands of clones, 70% to 90% of which show up once; over 10% is in the top ten. Study-wide results and limits: The range of CDR3 lengths in HIV repertoires proved narrower than that found in controls.

The clonotype comes from a man aged 18 to 29 with HIV. V gene TRBV9 combines with J gene TRBJ2-7; weak D call: TRBD2 (5 bases). Material: unsorted PBMCs, obtained 1.1 years after starting antiretroviral therapy. This chain's CDR3 is CASSPRRAGVEQYF. The CDR3 region has the DNA TGTGCCAGCAGCCCGAGAAGGGCGGGCGTCGAGCAGTACTTC. The variable domain in full, completed from reference TRBV9 and TRBJ2-7, reads DSGVTQTPKHLITATGQRVTLRCSPRSGDLSVYWYQQSLDQGLQFLIQYYNGEERAKGNILERFSAQQFPDLHSELNLSSLELGDSALYFCASSPRRAGVEQYFGPGTRLTVT.